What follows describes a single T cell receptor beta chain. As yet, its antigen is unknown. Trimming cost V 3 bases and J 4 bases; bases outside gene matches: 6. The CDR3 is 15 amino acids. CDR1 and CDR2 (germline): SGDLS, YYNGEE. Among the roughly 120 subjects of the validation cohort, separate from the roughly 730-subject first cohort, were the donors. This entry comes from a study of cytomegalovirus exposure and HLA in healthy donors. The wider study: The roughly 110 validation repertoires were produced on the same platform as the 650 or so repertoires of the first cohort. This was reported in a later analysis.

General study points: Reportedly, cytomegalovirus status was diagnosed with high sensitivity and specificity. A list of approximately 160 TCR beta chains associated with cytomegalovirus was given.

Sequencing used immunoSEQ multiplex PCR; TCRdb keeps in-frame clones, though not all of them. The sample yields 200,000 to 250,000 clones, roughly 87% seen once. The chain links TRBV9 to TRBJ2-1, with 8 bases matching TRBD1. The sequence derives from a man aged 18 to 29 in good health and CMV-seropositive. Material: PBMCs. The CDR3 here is CASSARQGRYNEQFF. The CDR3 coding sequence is TGTGCCAGCAGCGCGCGACAGGGGAGGTACAATGAGCAGTTCTTC.